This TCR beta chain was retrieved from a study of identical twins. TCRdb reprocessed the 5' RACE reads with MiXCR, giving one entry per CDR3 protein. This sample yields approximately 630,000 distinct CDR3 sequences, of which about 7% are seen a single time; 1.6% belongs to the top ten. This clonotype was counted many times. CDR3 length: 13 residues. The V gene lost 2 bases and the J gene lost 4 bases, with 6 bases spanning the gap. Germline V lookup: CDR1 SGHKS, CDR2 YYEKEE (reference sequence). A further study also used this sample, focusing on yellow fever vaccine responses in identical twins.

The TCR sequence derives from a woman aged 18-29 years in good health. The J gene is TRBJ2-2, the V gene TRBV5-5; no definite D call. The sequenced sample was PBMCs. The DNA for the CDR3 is TGTGCCAGCAGCTTTCGGGTCACCGGGGAGCTGTTTTTT. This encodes CASSFRVTGELFF. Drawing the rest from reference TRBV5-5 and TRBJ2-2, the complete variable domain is DAGVTQSPTHLIKTRGQQVTLRCSPISGHKSVSWYQQVLGQGPQFIFQYYEKEERGRGNFPDRFSARQFPNYSSELNVNALLLGDSALYLCASSFRVTGELFFGEGSRLTVL.